The entry below gives a single T cell receptor beta chain sequence along with its context. What this receptor recognizes is not known. No clone much larger than this one lies a single base away; base qualities are absent. The data derive from a study of control samples from healthy donors and cancer patients (TCRdb year 2020). For this chain, trimming is 5 bases at the V end and 4 bases at the J end, and the number of junction bases without a gene match is 8. From a lookup of the germline V gene (reference sequence), CDR1 and CDR2 are SEHNR and FQNEAQ. From its cysteine to its phenylalanine, the CDR3 spans 15 amino acids. The kept DNA is CDR3 alone, 45 bases in frame from the first base. Libraries came from the immunoSEQ multiplex PCR assay. TCRdb re-hosts the immuneACCESS table, in-frame sequences only. Its copies lack some clones; in the studies checked, an unresolved V gene accounts for under half of them, and the cause for the rest is not known. Here the sample has over 150,000 clones; around 94% occur a single time. Around 13% of the sample is in the top ten clones.

The chain employs TRBV7-9 and TRBJ1-1, with 9 bases matching TRBD1. The sequenced sample consisted of PBMCs. The sequence derives from a man aged 60 to 75 with colorectal cancer. The bases are TGTGCCAGCAGCACGGGGACAGGGTACGGCACTGAAGCTTTCTTT. Its translation is CASSTGTGYGTEAFF. Beyond the CDR3, the reference TRBV7-9 and TRBJ1-1 genes provide the residues; the full variable domain reads: DTGVSQNPRHKITKRGQNVTFRCDPISEHNRLYWYRQTLGQGPEFLTYFQNEAQLEKSRLLSDRFSAERPKGSFSTLEIQRTEQGDSAMYLCASSTGTGYGTEAFFGQGTRLTVV.